A selection of T cell receptor beta chains follows, all from one sample in a study of T cell responses to AZD1222 COVID-19 vaccine. Clones were sequenced by immunoSEQ multiplex PCR, and TCRdb holds only the in-frame ones, with some missing. This sample has a few hundred thousand clones, with approximately 93% found just once. This sample comprised peripheral blood, obtained on day 0 of AZD1222 vaccination. Every receptor here comes from an adult in good health. Each CDR3 is given with its conserved first and last residue.

cdr3_length,v_call,j_call,cdr3_aa
18,TRBV27,TRBJ1-2,CASSRQGQGPTSNYGYTF
16,TRBV28,TRBJ1-2,CASSLPGGAELRGYTF
14,TRBV19,TRBJ2-1,CASSMGDRVHEQFF
14,TRBV11-2,TRBJ2-2,CASTASGSSGELFF
16,TRBV29-1,TRBJ2-1,CSVRDSSIYAYNEQFF
14,TRBV24-1,TRBJ1-2,CATSDSQANYGYTF
13,TRBV5-1,TRBJ1-2,CASSLGLDRVYTF
14,TRBV7-9,TRBJ2-7,CASSLDPGTHEQYF
13,TRBV7-8,TRBJ1-6,CASSPHQRTSLHF
13,TRBV2,TRBJ1-1,CASRETSYTEAFF
13,TRBV6-5,TRBJ1-1,CASTREPNTEAFF
15,TRBV19,TRBJ1-6,CASSSDRGQNSPLHF
15,TRBV25-1,TRBJ1-6,CASSEGGTVHSPLHF
14,TRBV5-8,TRBJ1-1,CASSFFREGTEAFF
13,TRBV27,TRBJ2-1,CASSFRPSNEQFF
14,TRBV29-1,TRBJ2-2,CSATGTGGTGELFF
17,TRBV7-3,TRBJ1-4,CASSLLGTGVGNEKLFF
11,TRBV20-1,TRBJ1-1,CSALSGTEAFF
11,TRBV12-3/TRBV12-4,TRBJ2-5,CASSLEETQYF
15,TRBV6-5,TRBJ1-4,CASTAQQGAHEKLFF
13,TRBV4-1,TRBJ1-5,CASSQDFGQPQHF
14,TRBV6-5,TRBJ2-3,CASSRAGGPTTQYF
17,TRBV6-1,TRBJ2-1,CASSERRGSGSRDEQFF
15,TRBV5-6,TRBJ1-1,CASSGGDRGRTEAFF
13,TRBV29-1,TRBJ1-2,CSVEDRPEGGYTF
15,TRBV27,TRBJ2-2,CASSSSTGYTGELFF
14,TRBV7-3,TRBJ1-2,CASSLMAGEGGYTF
12,TRBV27,TRBJ1-1,CASSTRDREAFF
15,TRBV7-9,TRBJ1-4,CASSSGGPTNEKLFF
11,TRBV19,TRBJ1-1,CASSIGGAAFF
16,TRBV24-1,TRBJ2-3,CATSDVGPGLKDTQYF
13,TRBV18,TRBJ2-1,CASSNGYGNEQFF
16,TRBV7-8,TRBJ2-2,CASSLWTASNTGELFF